The clone carrying this TCR beta chain was detected many times. Antigen: not known. The people who gave samples were healthy Caucasians from Russia, aged roughly 6 to 100. The authors extracted at least 6 micrograms of total RNA per sample. The source of the sample is a study of blood T cells in healthy people across ages. Study-wide findings and caveats: Compared with aged donors, long-lived donors showed fewer expanded clones, suggesting selection. TCR beta diversity, measured per million T cells, fell in a roughly linear way with age.

For the second PCR, which ran for roughly 6 to 12 cycles, a sample-barcoded 5' primer and a J-beta primer mix were used. Each CDR3 protein gets one entry after TCRdb re-called the 5' RACE reads with MiXCR. The table has some 1.5 million distinct CDR3 sequences, about 28% seen once; the top ten hold 7.7%. V was trimmed by 0 bases and J by 0 bases, leaving 12 bases between them. The CDR3 is made up of 15 amino acids. Germline CDR1 reads DFQATT; CDR2 reads SNEGSKA (reference sequence). Sequencing was carried out using blood. The TCR originated in a woman younger than 45 in good health. J is TRBJ2-7 and V is TRBV20-1; possibly TRBD1 for D (5 bases). DNA of the CDR3: TGCAGTGCTAGAGATTCAGACAGAAGCTCCTACGAGCAGTACTTC. Protein: CSARDSDRSSYEQYF.